The present entry profiles one T cell receptor beta chain with its context. No antigen is known for it. This sample was taken from a study of Ad26.COV2.S vaccination and SARS-CoV-2 variants. Only in-frame clones appear in the TCRdb table, and some are missing; sequencing was by immunoSEQ multiplex PCR. The sample carries about half a million clones, around 89% recorded once. The study, taken as a whole, reports: Vaccine recipients surpassed placebo recipients in spike-specific TCR breadth.

Per germline, CDR1 MGHRA and CDR2 YSYEKL. The CDR3 has 12 residues. The V gene lost 2 bases and the J gene lost 1 base, with 0 bases spanning the gap. Treatment defined: some 20 received Ad26.COV2.S at low or high dose, single or two shots; roughly 5 received placebo; per-sample allocation not given. Day 63 after the first vaccine or placebo injection was the time point for sampling. The clonotype comes from a person between 18 and 60 years old who received the Ad26.COV2.S COVID-19 vaccine or a placebo. The specimen was peripheral blood, collected in a trial of Ad26.COV2.S vaccine versus placebo. This chain uses TRBV4-1 with TRBJ1-3; no clear D gene. This CDR3 reads CASSQSGNTIYF. CDR3 nucleotide sequence: TGCGCCAGCAGCCAATCTGGAAACACCATATATTTT.